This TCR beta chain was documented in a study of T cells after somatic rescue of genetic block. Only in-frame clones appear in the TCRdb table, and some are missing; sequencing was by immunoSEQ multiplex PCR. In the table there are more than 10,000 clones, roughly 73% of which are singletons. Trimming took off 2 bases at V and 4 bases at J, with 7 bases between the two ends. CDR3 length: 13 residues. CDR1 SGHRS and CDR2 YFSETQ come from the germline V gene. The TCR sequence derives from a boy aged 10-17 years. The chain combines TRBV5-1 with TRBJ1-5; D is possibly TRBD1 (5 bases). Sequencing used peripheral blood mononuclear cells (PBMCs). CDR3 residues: CASSLGENQPQHF. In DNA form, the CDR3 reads TGCGCCAGCAGCTTAGGGGAGAATCAGCCCCAGCATTTT.